This T cell receptor beta chain is from a study of T cells in Graves' hyperthyroidism and ophthalmopathy. RNA transcripts served as the template for amplifying TCR beta CDR3 regions. In the first-round RT-PCR of the TCR CDR3, the HTBI primer set was used. TCRdb re-analysed the multiplex PCR reads in MiXCR, keeping a single row per CDR3 protein. The data hold 550,000 to 700,000 distinct CDR3 sequences, with 35% to 55% observed a single time. This CDR3 comprises 15 residues. V lost 6 bases, J lost 6 bases, and 17 bases lay in between. The germline CDR1 and CDR2 sequences are MNHNS and SASEGT. This clonotype was observed many times.

The source of this sequence is an adult woman with Graves' disease, either hyperthyroidism or ophthalmopathy (not recorded which). Source material: peripheral blood or thyroid tissue (not recorded which). The V gene is TRBV6-1, the J gene TRBJ1-4; D is perhaps TRBD1 (5 bases). The CDR3 reads CASRQKTRGDEKLFF. As DNA, the CDR3 is TGTGCCAGCAGACAGAAAACGAGAGGGGATGAAAAACTGTTTTTT.